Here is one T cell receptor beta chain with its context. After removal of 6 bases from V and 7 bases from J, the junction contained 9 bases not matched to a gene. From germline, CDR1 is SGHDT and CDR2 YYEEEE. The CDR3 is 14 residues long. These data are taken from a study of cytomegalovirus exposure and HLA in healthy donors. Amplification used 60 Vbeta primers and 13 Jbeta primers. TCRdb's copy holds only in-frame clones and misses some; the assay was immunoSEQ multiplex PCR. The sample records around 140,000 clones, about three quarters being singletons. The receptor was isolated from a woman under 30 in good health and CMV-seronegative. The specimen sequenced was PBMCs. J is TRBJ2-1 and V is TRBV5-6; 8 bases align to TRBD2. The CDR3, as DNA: TGTGCCAGCACGGAGGGACTAGGATTGAATGAGCAGTTCTTC. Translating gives CASTEGLGLNEQFF.